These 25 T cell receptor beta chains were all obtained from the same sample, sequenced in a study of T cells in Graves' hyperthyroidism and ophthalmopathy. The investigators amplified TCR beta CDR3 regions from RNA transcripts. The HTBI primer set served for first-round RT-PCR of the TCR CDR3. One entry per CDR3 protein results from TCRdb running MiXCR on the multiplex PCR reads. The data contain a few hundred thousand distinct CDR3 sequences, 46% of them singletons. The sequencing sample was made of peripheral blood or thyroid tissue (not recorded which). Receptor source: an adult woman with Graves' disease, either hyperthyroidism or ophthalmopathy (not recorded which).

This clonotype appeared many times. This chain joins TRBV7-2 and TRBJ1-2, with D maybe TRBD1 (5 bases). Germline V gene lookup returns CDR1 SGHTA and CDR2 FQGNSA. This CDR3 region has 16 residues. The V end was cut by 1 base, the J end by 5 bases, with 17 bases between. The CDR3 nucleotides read TGTGCCAGCAGCTTAGGGGGCAGGGCAGGCCCTTATGGCTACACCTTC. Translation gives CASSLGGRAGPYGYTF.

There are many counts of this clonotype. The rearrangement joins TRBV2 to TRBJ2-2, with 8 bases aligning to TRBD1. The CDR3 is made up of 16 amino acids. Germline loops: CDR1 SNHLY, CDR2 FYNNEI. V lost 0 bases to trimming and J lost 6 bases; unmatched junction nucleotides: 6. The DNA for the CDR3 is TGTGCCAGCAGTGAAGCACCAGGACAGGGACCCGGGGAGCTGTTTTTT. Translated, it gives CASSEAPGQGPGELFF.

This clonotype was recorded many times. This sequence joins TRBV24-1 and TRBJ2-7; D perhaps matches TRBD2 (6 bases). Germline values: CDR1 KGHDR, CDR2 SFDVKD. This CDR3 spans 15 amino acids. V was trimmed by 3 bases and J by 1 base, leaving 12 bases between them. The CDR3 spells CATSDPRRGSYEQYF. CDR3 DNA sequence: TGTGCCACCAGTGATCCCCGCCGGGGGTCCTACGAGCAGTACTTC.

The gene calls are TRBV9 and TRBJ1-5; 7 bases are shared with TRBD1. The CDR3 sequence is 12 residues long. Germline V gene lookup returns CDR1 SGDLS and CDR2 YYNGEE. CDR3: CASQGVGQPQHF. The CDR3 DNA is TGTGCTAGTCAGGGGGTAGGTCAGCCCCAGCATTTT.

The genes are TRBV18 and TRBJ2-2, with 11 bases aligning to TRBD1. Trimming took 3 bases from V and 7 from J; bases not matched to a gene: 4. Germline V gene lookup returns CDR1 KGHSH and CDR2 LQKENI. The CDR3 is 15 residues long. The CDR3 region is CASSPGQGDVGELFF. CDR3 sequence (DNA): TGTGCCAGCTCACCGGGACAGGGGGATGTCGGGGAGCTGTTTTTT.

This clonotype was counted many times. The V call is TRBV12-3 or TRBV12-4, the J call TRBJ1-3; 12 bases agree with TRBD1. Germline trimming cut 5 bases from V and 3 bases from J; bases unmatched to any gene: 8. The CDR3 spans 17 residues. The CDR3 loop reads CASSLRDRGLGGNTIYF. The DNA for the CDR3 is TGTGCCAGCAGTCTAAGGGACAGGGGGCTCGGTGGAAACACCATATATTTT.

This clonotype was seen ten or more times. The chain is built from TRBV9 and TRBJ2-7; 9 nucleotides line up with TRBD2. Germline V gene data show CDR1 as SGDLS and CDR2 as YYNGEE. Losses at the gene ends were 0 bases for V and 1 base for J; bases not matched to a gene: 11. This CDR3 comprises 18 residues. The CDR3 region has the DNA TGTGCCAGCAGCGTAGCGGCGGAGCCTAGCGGGATGTCCTACGAGCAGTACTTC. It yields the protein CASSVAAEPSGMSYEQYF. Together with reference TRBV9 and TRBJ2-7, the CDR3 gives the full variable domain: DSGVTQTPKHLITATGQRVTLRCSPRSGDLSVYWYQQSLDQGLQFLIQYYNGEERAKGNILERFSAQQFPDLHSELNLSSLELGDSALYFCASSVAAEPSGMSYEQYFGPGTRLTVT.

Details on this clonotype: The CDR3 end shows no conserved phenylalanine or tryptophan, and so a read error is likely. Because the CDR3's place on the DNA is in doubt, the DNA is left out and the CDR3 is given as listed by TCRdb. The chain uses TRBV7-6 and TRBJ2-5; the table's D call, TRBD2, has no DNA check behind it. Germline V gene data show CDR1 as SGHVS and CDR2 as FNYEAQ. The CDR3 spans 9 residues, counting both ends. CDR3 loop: CASSSLTAG.

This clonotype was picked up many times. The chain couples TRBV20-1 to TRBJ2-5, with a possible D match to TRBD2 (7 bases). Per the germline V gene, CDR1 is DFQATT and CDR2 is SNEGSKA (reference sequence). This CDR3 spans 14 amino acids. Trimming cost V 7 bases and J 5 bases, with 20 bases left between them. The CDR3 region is CSGVGGAVSETQYF. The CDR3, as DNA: TGCAGTGGGGTGGGGGGGGCGGTAAGCGAGACCCAGTACTTC.

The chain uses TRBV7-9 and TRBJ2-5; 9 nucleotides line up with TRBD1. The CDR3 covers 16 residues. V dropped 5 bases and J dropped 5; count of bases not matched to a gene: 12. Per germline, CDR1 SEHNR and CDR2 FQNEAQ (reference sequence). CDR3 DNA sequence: TGTGCCAGCAGCAGTACCGGGACAGGGTATTCCGAGACCCAGTACTTC. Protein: CASSSTGTGYSETQYF.

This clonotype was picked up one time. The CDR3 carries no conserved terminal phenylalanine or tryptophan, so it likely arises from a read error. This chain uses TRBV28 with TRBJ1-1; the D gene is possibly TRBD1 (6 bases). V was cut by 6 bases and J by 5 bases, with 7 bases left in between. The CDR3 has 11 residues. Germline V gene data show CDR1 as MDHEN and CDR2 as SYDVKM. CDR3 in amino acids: CASRGGTEAFL. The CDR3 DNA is TGTGCCAGCAGAGGGGGGACTGAAGCTTTCCTT.

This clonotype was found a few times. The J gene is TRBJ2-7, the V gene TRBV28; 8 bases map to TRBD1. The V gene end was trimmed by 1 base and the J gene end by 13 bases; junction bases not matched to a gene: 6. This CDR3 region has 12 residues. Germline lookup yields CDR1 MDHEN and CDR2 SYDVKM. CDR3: CASSLLPGGFYF. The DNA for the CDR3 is TGTGCCAGCAGTTTATTGCCAGGGGGCTTCTACTTC.

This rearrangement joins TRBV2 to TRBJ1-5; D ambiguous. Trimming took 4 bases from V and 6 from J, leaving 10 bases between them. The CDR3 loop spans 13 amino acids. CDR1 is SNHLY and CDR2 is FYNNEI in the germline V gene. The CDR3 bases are TGTGCCAGCAGTGGGGCGGTGGGTCAGCCCCAGCATTTT. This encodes CASSGAVGQPQHF.

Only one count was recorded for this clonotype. The CDR3 region has the DNA TGTGCCAGCAGCTCATTCTCGGGGAGCTACGAGCAGTACTTC. Its protein is CASSSFSGSYEQYF. The chain uses TRBV7-8 and TRBJ2-7; D possibly corresponds to TRBD2 (5 bases). CDR1 is SGHVS, CDR2 FQNEAQ, per germline. This CDR3 spans 14 amino acids. The V end lost 4 bases, the J end lost 3 bases, and 13 bases lay between the germline ends. The full variable domain, in which reference TRBV7-8 and TRBJ2-7 provide the parts outside the CDR3, is GAGVSQSPRYKVAKRGQDVALRCDPISGHVSLFWYQQALGQGPEFLTYFQNEAQLDKSGLPSDRFFAERPEGSVSTLKIQRTQQEDSAVYLCASSSFSGSYEQYFGPGTRLTVT.

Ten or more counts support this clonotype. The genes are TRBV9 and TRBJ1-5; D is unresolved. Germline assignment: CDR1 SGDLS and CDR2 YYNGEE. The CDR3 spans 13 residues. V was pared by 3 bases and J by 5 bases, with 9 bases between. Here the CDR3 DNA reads TGTGCCAGCAGCGGCTCCGGGGATCAGCCCCAGCATTTT. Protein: CASSGSGDQPQHF.

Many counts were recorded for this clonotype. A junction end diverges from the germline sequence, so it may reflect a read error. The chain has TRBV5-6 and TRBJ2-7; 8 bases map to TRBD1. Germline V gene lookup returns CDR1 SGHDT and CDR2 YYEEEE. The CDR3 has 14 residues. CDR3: CASSFILPGGAAFF. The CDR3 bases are TGTGCCAGCAGCTTCATTTTACCAGGGGGCGCGGCTTTCTTC.

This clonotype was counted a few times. CDR3 bases: TGTGCCAGTAATGGCGGACCAGGGGCTTCCCAGCATTTT. It specifies CASNGGPGASQHF. This chain connects TRBV19 to TRBJ1-5, with a possible D match to TRBD1 (6 bases). The CDR3 contains 13 residues. CDR1 and CDR2 (germline): LNHDA, SQIVND (reference sequence). V shed 7 bases and J shed 11 bases, with 18 bases lying between them.

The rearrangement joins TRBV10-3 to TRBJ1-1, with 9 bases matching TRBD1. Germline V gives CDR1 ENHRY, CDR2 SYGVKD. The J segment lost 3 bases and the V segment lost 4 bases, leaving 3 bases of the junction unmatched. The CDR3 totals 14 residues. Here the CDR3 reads CAISVGQGDTEAFF. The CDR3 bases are TGTGCCATCAGTGTGGGACAGGGTGACACTGAAGCTTTCTTT.

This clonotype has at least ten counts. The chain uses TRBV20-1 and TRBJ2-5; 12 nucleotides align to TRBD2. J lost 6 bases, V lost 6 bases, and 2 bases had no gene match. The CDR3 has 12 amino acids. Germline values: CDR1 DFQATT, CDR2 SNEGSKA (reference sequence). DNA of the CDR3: TGCAGTGCGCTAGCGGGGGGGCAGACCCAGTACTTC. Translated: CSALAGGQTQYF.

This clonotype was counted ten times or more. CDR3 residues: CASSLYRTFYGYTF. In DNA, the CDR3 is TGTGCCAGCAGCTTGTATCGTACCTTCTATGGCTACACCTTC. V and J are TRBV5-4 and TRBJ1-2; no reliable D call. There are 14 residues in the CDR3. Deletions cut 1 base from V and 4 bases from J, with 11 bases between. The germline V gene encodes CDR1 SGHNT and CDR2 YYREEE (reference sequence).

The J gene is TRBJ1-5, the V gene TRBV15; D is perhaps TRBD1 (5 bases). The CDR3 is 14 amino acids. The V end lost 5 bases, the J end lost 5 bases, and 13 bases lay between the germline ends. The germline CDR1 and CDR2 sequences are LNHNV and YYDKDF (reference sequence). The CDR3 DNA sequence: TGTGCCACCAGCCTGGCGGCAGGGTATCAGCCCCAGCATTTT. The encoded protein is CATSLAAGYQPQHF.

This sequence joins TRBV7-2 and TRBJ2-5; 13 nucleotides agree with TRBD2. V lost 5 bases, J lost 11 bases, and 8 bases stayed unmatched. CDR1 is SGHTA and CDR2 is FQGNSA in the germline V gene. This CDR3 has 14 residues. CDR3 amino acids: CASSPTGTSGTQYF. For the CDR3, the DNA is TGTGCCAGCAGCCCCACTGGGACTAGCGGGACTCAGTACTTC.

CDR3 sequence (DNA): TGCAGTGCTAGAGTGCTGGACAATCAGCGGGAGGGGGAGACCCAGTACTTC. Translating it yields CSARVLDNQREGETQYF. The chain links TRBV20-1 to TRBJ2-5, with 10 bases aligning to TRBD2. CDR1 and CDR2 from the germline V gene are DFQATT and SNEGSKA (reference sequence). The CDR3 has 17 residues. V lost 1 base, J lost 5 bases, and 13 bases stayed unmatched.

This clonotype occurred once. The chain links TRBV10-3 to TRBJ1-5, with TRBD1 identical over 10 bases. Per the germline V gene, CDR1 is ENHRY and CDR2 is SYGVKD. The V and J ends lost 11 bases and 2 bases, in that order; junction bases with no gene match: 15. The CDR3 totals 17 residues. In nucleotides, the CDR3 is TGTGCCCTGTGCGGACAGGGGGGAATTAGGCGCAATCAGCCCCAGCATTTT. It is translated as CALCGQGGIRRNQPQHF.

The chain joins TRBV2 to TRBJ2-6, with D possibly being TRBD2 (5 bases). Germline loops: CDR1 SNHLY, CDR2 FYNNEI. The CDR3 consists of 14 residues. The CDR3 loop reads CAAPGVAGANVLTF. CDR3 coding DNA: TGTGCGGCGCCCGGGGTGGCTGGGGCCAACGTCCTGACTTTC. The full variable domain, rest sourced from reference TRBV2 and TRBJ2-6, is EPEVTQTPSHQVTQMGQEVILRCVPISNHLYFYWYRQILGQKVEFLVSFYNNEISEKSEIFDDQFSVERPDGSNFTLKIRSTKLEDSAMYFCAAPGVAGANVLTFGAGSRLTVL.